This T cell receptor beta chain was sequenced for a study of blood T cell repertoires in COVID-19. Study-level background: The samples span acute and convalescent COVID-19 from the United States, Italy and Spain.

This clone appeared a single time. Original methodology: Estimates of nucleated cell counts were drawn from the amplification of reference gene primers. Produced via immunoSEQ multiplex PCR; TCRdb's table is partial and in-frame only. V, J and clone size derive from that table, while D and trimming were established from the DNA sequence. The table lists around 30,000 clones, 88% of them singletons. The V and J ends lost 4 bases and 6 bases, in that order; junction bases with no gene match: 7. CDR1 and CDR2 (germline): SGHTS, YDEGEE. CDR3 length equals 14 residues. This rearrangement joins TRBV5-8 to TRBJ2-4, with 7 bases matching TRBD1. The clonotype originates from a human donor with active COVID-19. The donor label of this sample is uncertain. Material for sequencing was peripheral blood. CDR3 DNA sequence: TGTGCCAGCAGCATAATGACAGGGACAAACATTCAGTACTTC. This translates into CASSIMTGTNIQYF. The full variable domain, with the rest looked up from reference TRBV5-8 and TRBJ2-4, is EAGVTQSPTHLIKTRGQQATLRCSPISGHTSVYWYQQALGLGLQFLLWYDEGEERNRGNFPPRFSGRQFPNYSSELNVNALELEDSALYLCASSIMTGTNIQYFGAGTRLSVL.